This T cell receptor (beta chain) was identified during a study of PD-1 blockade in classical Hodgkin lymphoma. Study context: Patients got intravenous nivolumab 3 mg/kg every 2 weeks. Study-level points and caveats: Prior to therapy, complete responders displayed diversity much like that of newly diagnosed patients. CD4+ TCR diversity, unlike CD8+, rose significantly by C4D1. Reported findings placed baseline TCR diversity lower in newly diagnosed patients (compared with healthy donors).

Assay used: immunoSEQ multiplex PCR; TCRdb lists only in-frame clones, some missing. The table lists about 98,000 clones, around nine tenths of them singletons. V shed 3 bases, J shed 5 bases, and the junction held 3 bases outside the gene matches. The CDR3 covers 13 residues. Germline V gives CDR1 SGHTA, CDR2 FQGTGA. In regard to this clone: Its antigen is not known.

Autologous stem cell transplantation was followed by relapse in every patient, and brentuximab vedotin exposure varied. Sequences were derived from peripheral blood mononuclear cells (PBMCs), sampled at baseline. The rearrangement uses TRBV7-3 and TRBJ1-2; 7 bases fit TRBD1. This receptor was taken from a human donor with classical Hodgkin lymphoma. Written as DNA, the CDR3 is TGTGCCAGCAGCTTGGCCAGGGGGTATGGCTACACCTTC. Its translation: CASSLARGYGYTF.